Each of the 9 T cell receptor beta chains below was sequenced from the same sample in a study of T cells in Graves' hyperthyroidism and ophthalmopathy. The CDR3 regions of TCR beta were amplified from RNA transcripts. First-round RT-PCR with HTBI primers amplified the TCR CDR3 region. MiXCR, run by TCRdb on the multiplex PCR reads, gives a single entry per CDR3 protein. The repertoire holds hundreds of thousands of distinct CDR3 sequences, with roughly a quarter as singletons. Material for sequencing was blood. The source of these receptors is a woman in her 30s with Graves' ophthalmopathy.

This clonotype showed up many times. This chain joins TRBV24-1 and TRBJ2-1; D might be TRBD1 (6 bases). This CDR3 is built from 12 residues. The V gene lost 9 bases and the J gene lost 3 bases, with 8 bases spanning the gap. Germline V gene lookup returns CDR1 KGHDR and CDR2 SFDVKD. The CDR3 DNA reads as TGTGCCACCTCGACAGGCTACAATGAGCAGTTCTTC. This codes for CATSTGYNEQFF.

Many counts were recorded for this clonotype. The chain is built from TRBV29-1 and TRBJ2-5, with 8 bases that match TRBD1. Looked up from germline, CDR1 is SQVTM and CDR2 is ANQGSEA. This CDR3 region has 12 residues. J lost 7 bases, V lost 7 bases, and 8 bases had no gene match. CDR3 region: CSGSGQDGTQYF. The CDR3 nucleotides read TGCAGCGGGTCGGGACAGGATGGGACCCAGTACTTC. Filled out from reference TRBV29-1 and TRBJ2-5, the complete variable domain reads SAVISQKPSRDICQRGTSLTIQCQVDSQVTMMFWYRQQPGQSLTLIATANQGSEATYESGFVIDKFPISRPNLTFSTLTVSNMSPEDSSIYLCSGSGQDGTQYFGPGTRLLVL.

In this sample, this clonotype turned up many times. This chain uses TRBV7-2 with TRBJ2-7; maybe TRBD1 (6 bases). Looked up from germline, CDR1 is SGHTA and CDR2 is FQGNSA. V shed 1 base and J shed 6 bases, with 13 bases lying between them. The CDR3 is 14 amino acids. CDR3 region: CASSLVSRGGEQYF. The CDR3 coding sequence is TGTGCCAGCAGCTTAGTATCCAGGGGCGGCGAGCAGTACTTC.

This clonotype has ten or more counts. The J gene is TRBJ1-1, the V gene TRBV6-5, with a weak D call TRBD1 (5 bases). The germline V gene encodes CDR1 MNHEY and CDR2 SVGAGI. V was clipped by 0 bases and J by 4 bases, with 18 bases between them. This CDR3 spans 17 amino acids. In DNA, the CDR3 is TGTGCCAGCAGTTACTCGAAGGGAGGGAGTGGGGGCACTGAAGCTTTCTTT. Residues: CASSYSKGGSGGTEAFF.

This clonotype was seen repeatedly, ten times or more. This chain links TRBV20-1 with TRBJ2-7; 10 nucleotides line up with TRBD1. V was clipped by 3 bases and J by 5 bases; unmatched bases: 13. The CDR3 length is 16 residues. Germline V gene lookup returns CDR1 DFQATT and CDR2 SNEGSKA (reference sequence). The CDR3 DNA sequence: TGCAGTGCTAGGCCCCTCCTGGGACAGGGGTTCGACGAGCAGTACTTC. Translation gives CSARPLLGQGFDEQYF.

The J gene is TRBJ2-5, the V gene TRBV29-1; TRBD2 might be the D (5 bases). Germline values: CDR1 SQVTM, CDR2 ANQGSEA. The length of the CDR3 is 12 residues. Trimming removed 4 bases at V and 9 bases at J, with 15 bases between. CDR3 in DNA: TGCAGCGTTGGAGGGTTCCGAGTGCCCCAGTACTTC. Translated: CSVGGFRVPQYF.

This clonotype occurred many times. The rearrangement links TRBV12-3 or TRBV12-4 to TRBJ1-5; 10 nucleotides line up with TRBD1. CDR3 length: 17 residues. V trimming: 6 bases; J trimming: 2 bases; junction bases outside the gene matches: 10. CDR3 nucleotides: TGTGCCAGCAGCCGCACCGGACAGGGGGGAGGCAATCAGCCCCAGCATTTT. Translation gives CASSRTGQGGGNQPQHF.

The chain uses TRBV6-1 and TRBJ1-2; the D gene is possibly TRBD1 (6 bases). Trimming removed 5 bases from V and 7 bases from J, with 17 bases in between. This CDR3 region has 14 residues. CDR1 is MNHNS, CDR2 SASEGT, per germline. As DNA, the CDR3 is TGTGCCAGCAGTCCAACAGGGAAGGTCCGTGGCTACACCTTC. Translated: CASSPTGKVRGYTF.

This clonotype showed up many times. The chain couples TRBV12-5 to TRBJ1-1, with D tentatively TRBD1 (6 bases). The V end was cut by 5 bases, the J end by 0 bases, with 13 bases between. Germline lookup yields CDR1 LGHNT and CDR2 FRNRAP. This CDR3 is 15 amino acids long. The CDR3, as DNA: TGTGCTAGTGGTCCCTCGGACAGTTTGAACACTGAAGCTTTCTTT. Amino acid sequence: CASGPSDSLNTEAFF.